What follows describes a single TCR beta chain. The protocol was immunoSEQ multiplex PCR, while the TCRdb copy is restricted to in-frame clones and leaves out a portion. The table includes around 44,000 clones, approximately 92% detected once. The CDR3 is 16 amino acids. The germline gives CDR1 SGHTA, CDR2 FQGTGA. Trimming shortened V by 3 bases and J by 0 bases, and 14 bases separated the two germline ends. This record comes from a study of T cell changes during pregnancy in multiple sclerosis. The chain carries TRBV7-3 and TRBJ1-1; possible D gene TRBD1, 6 bases. Sequencing was done on a sample of peripheral blood. This TCR was sampled from a female donor with multiple sclerosis, enrolled in a pregnancy study. The CDR3 spells CASSLEQGDMNTEAFF. CDR3 sequence (DNA): TGTGCCAGCAGCTTGGAACAGGGCGACATGAACACTGAAGCTTTCTTT.